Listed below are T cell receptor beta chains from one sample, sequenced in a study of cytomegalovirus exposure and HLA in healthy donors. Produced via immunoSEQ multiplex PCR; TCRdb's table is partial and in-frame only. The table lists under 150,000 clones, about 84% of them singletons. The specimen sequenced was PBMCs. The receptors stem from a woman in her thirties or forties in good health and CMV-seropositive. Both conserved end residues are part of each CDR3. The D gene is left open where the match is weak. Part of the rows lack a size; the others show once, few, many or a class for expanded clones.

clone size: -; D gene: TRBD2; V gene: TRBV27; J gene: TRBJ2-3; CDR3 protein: CASSLRRERSDTQYF; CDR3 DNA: TGTGCCAGCAGTTTAAGGCGGGAGAGGTCAGATACGCAGTATTTT
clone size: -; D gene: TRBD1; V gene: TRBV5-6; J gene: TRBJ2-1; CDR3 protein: CASRRRDRTYNEQFF; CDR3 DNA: TGTGCCAGCAGACGAAGGGACAGAACCTACAATGAGCAGTTCTTC
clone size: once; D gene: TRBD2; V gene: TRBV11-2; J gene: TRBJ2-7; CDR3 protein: CASTPRGGSSYEQYF; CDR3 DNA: TGTGCCAGCACCCCCCGCGGGGGGAGCTCCTACGAGCAGTACTTC
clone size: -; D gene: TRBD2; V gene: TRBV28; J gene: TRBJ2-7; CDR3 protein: CASSRQLAETSYEQYF; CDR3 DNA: TGTGCCAGCAGCCGTCAACTAGCGGAAACGTCCTACGAGCAGTACTTC
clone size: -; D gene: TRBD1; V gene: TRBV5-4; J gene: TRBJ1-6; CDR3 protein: CASSSRTGLSYNSPLHF; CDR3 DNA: TGTGCCAGCAGCTCCCGGACAGGGCTCTCCTATAATTCACCCCTCCACTTT
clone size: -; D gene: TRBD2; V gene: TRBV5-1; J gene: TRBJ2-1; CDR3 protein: CASSLTLAGSYNEQFF; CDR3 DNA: TGCGCCAGCAGCTTGACGCTAGCGGGATCCTACAATGAGCAGTTCTTC
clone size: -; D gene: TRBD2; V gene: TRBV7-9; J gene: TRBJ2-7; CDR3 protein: CASSPGLAGTPYF; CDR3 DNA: TGTGCCAGCAGCCCGGGACTAGCGGGAACCCCGTACTTC
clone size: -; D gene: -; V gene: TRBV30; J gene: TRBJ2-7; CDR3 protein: CAWSPSSYEQYF; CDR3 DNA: TGTGCCTGGTCCCCGAGCTCCTACGAGCAGTACTTC
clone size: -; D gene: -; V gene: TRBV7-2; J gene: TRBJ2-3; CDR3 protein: CASSLDYPDTQYF; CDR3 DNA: TGTGCCAGCAGCTTAGATTATCCAGATACGCAGTATTTT
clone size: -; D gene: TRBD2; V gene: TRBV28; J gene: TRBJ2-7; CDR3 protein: CASSLSASGSSYEQYF; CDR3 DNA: TGTGCCAGCAGTTTATCGGCTAGCGGGAGCTCCTACGAGCAGTACTTC
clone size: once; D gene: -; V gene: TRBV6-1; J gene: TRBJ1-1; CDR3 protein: CAIAGTSNTEAFF; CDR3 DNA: TGTGCCATCGCCGGGACATCGAACACTGAAGCTTTCTTT
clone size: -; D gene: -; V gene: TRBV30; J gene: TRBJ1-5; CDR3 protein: CAWSEDTLRPQHF; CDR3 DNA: TGTGCCTGGAGTGAGGACACGCTGCGGCCCCAGCATTTT
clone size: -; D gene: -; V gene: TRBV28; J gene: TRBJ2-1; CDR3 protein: CASSPNFREQFF; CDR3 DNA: TGTGCCAGCAGCCCGAACTTTCGTGAGCAGTTCTTC
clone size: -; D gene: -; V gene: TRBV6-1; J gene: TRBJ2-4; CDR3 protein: CASSEEGADKNIQYF; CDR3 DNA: TGTGCCAGCAGTGAAGAAGGAGCAGATAAAAACATTCAGTACTTC
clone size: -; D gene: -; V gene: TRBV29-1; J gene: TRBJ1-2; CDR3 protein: CSVGQNQGYTF; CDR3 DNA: TGCAGCGTTGGGCAGAACCAGGGCTACACCTTC
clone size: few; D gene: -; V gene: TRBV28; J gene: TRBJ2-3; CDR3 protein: CASSLLRSHTDTQYF; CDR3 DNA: TGTGCCAGCAGTTTATTAAGATCACACACAGATACGCAGTATTTT
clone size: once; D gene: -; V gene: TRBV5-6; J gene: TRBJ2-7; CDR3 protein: CASSLYWSRFYEQYF; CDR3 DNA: TGTGCCAGCAGCTTATATTGGTCCAGATTCTACGAGCAGTACTTC
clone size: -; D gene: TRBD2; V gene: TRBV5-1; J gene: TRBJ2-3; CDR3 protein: CASSEGLAGDYADTQYF; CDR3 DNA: TGCGCCAGCAGCGAAGGACTAGCGGGAGATTACGCAGATACGCAGTATTTT
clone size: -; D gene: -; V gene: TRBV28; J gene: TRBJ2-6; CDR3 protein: CASSRSGLISGANVLTF; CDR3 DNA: TGTGCCAGCAGTCGTTCCGGACTGATTTCTGGGGCCAACGTCCTGACTTTC
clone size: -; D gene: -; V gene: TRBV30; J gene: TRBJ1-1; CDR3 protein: CACTQVGDSAFF; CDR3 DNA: TGTGCCTGTACACAGGTGGGCGACTCGGCTTTCTTT